Detailed here is one TCR beta chain. Method: immunoSEQ multiplex PCR; TCRdb's copy keeps in-frame clones and lacks some. The data contain some 74,000 clones, 83% of them seen just once; the ten biggest clones take up approximately 40%. These data belong to a study of blood T cell repertoires in COVID-19. Germline V gives CDR1 MNHEY, CDR2 SVGAGI. Trimming removed 7 bases from V and 3 bases from J; junction bases left unmatched: 8. This CDR3 contains 14 residues. The V call is TRBV6-5, the J call TRBJ1-1; 7 bases agree with TRBD1. Specimen: peripheral blood. The sequence derives from a man older than 75 with acute or convalescent COVID-19. The CDR3 sequence: CASTLQGTYTEAFF. As DNA, the CDR3 is TGTGCCAGCACATTACAGGGGACCTACACTGAAGCTTTCTTT.